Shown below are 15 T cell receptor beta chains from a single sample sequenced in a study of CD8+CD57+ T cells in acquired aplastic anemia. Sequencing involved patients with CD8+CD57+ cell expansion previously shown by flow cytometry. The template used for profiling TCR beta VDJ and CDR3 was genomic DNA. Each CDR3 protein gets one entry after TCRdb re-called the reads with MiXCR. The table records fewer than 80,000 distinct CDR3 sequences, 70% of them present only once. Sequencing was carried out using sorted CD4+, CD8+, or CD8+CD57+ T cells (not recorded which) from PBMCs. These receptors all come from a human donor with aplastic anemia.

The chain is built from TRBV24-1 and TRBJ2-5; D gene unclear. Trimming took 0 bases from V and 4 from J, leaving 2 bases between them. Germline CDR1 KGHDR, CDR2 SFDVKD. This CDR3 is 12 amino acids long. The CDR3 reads CATSDLTETQYF. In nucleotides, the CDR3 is TGTGCCACCAGTGATTTGACAGAGACCCAGTACTTC.

The CDR3 nucleotides read TGTGCCACGACGGGACAGCGGAACACCGGGGAGCTGTTTTTT. Protein: CATTGQRNTGELFF. V is TRBV6-1 and J is TRBJ2-2, with 7 bases lining up with TRBD1. Germline loops: CDR1 MNHNS, CDR2 SASEGT. J gave up 1 base and V 10 bases, and 6 bases lay outside the gene matches. The CDR3 spans 14 residues.

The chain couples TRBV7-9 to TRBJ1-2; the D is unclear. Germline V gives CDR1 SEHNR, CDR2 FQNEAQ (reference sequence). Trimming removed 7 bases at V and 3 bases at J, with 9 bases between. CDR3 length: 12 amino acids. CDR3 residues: CASTTTDYGYTF. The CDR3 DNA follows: TGTGCCAGCACGACAACCGACTATGGCTACACCTTC.

CDR3 nucleotide sequence: TGTGCCACCAGCAGAGAGGACCGCTACGAGCAGTACTTC. Protein product: CATSREDRYEQYF. The chain joins TRBV15 to TRBJ2-7; D is undetermined. Germline values: CDR1 LNHNV, CDR2 YYDKDF (reference sequence). V was cut by 0 bases and J by 3 bases, with 6 bases left in between. CDR3 size: 13 residues.

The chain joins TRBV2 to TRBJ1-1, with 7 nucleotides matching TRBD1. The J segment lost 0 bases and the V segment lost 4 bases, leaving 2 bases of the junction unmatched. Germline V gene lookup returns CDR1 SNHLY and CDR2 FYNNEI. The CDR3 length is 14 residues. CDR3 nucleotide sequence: TGTGCCAGCAGTGGACAGGGCATGAACACTGAAGCTTTCTTT. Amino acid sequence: CASSGQGMNTEAFF. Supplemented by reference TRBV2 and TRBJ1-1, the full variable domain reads EPEVTQTPSHQVTQMGQEVILRCVPISNHLYFYWYRQILGQKVEFLVSFYNNEISEKSEIFDDQFSVERPDGSNFTLKIRSTKLEDSAMYFCASSGQGMNTEAFFGQGTRLTVV.

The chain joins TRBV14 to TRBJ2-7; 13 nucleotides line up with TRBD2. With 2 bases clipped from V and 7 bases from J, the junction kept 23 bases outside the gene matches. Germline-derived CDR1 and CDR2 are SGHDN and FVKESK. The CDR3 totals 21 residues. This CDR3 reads CASSQPRPGLAGRVLLREQYF. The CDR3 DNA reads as TGTGCCAGCAGCCAACCCCGACCGGGACTAGCGGGAAGGGTCCTTCTTCGGGAGCAGTACTTC.

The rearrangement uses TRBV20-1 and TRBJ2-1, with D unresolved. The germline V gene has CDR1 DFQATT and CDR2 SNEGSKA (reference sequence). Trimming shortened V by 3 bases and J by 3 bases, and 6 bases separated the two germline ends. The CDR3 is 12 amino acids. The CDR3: CSARTLYNEQFF. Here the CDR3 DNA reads TGCAGTGCTAGGACCCTCTACAATGAGCAGTTCTTC.

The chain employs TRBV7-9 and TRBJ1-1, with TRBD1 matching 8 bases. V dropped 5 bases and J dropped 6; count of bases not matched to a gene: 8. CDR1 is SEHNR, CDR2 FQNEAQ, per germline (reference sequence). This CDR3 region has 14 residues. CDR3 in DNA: TGTGCCAGCAGCCGATCAGGGGGCGCCCCTGAAGCTTTCTTT. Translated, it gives CASSRSGGAPEAFF.

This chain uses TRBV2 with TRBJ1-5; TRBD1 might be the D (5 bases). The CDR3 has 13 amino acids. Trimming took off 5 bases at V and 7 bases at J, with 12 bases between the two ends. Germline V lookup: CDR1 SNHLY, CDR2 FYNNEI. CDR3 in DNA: TGTGCCAGCAGTTCAGGGTTGTGGCAGCCCCAGCATTTT. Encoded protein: CASSSGLWQPQHF.

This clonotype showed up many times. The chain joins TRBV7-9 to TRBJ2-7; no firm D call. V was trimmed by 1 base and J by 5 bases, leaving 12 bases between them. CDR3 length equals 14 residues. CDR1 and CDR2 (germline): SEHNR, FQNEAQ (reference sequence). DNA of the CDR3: TGTGCCAGCAGCTTAGACTGGGGTGCGGACGAGCAGTACTTC. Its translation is CASSLDWGADEQYF. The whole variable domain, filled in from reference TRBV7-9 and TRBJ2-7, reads DTGVSQNPRHKITKRGQNVTFRCDPISEHNRLYWYRQTLGQGPEFLTYFQNEAQLEKSRLLSDRFSAERPKGSFSTLEIQRTEQGDSAMYLCASSLDWGADEQYFGPGTRLTVT.

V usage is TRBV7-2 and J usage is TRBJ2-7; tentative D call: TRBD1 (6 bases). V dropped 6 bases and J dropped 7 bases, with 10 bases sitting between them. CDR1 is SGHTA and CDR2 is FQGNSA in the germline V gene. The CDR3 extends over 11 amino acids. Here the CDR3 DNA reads TGTGCCAGCAGAAATCAGGGGGAGCAGTACTTC. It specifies CASRNQGEQYF.

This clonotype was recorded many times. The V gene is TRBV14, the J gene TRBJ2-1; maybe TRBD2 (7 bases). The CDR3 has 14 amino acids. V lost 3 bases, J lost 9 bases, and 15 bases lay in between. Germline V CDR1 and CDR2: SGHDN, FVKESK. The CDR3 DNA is TGTGCCAGCAGCCAGGTCGGGGGGCAGGTTGAGCAGTTCTTC. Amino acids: CASSQVGGQVEQFF.

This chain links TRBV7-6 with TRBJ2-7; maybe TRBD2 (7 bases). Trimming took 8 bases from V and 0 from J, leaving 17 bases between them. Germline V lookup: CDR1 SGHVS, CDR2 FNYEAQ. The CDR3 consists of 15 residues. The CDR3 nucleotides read TGTGCCAGCGCAGGGGAGGGGCCAGCCTCCTACGAGCAGTACTTC. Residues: CASAGEGPASYEQYF.

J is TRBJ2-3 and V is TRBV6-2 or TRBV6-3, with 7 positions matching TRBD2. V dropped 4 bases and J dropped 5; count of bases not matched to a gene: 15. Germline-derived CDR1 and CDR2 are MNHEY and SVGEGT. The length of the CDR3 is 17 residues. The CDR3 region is CASSFQGGLRGGDTQYF. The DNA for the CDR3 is TGTGCCAGCAGTTTTCAGGGAGGGCTCCGTGGGGGAGATACGCAGTATTTT.

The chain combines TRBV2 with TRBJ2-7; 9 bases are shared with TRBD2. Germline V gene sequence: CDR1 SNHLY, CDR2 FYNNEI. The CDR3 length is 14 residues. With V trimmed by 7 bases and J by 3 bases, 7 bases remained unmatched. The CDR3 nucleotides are TGTGCCAGCATAGCAGCGGGAGGTCGCTACGAGCAGTACTTC. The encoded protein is CASIAAGGRYEQYF.